This T cell receptor beta chain is drawn from a study of Graves' ophthalmopathy and Graves' hyperthyroidism (dated by TCRdb to 2017 to 2018). Context from the whole study: Peripheral blood was collected at initial diagnosis, prior to any treatment. To tell Graves' ophthalmopathy apart from Graves' hyperthyroidism, and to predict which patients would progress to ophthalmopathy, the study relied on TCR beta repertoire signatures. In total, over 130 blood samples were TCR-sequenced: fewer than 50 ophthalmopathy, some 72 hyperthyroidism and roughly 17 hyperthyroidism-to-ophthalmopathy patients. To explore V-J signatures that separate ophthalmopathy from hyperthyroidism, a discovery set of about a hundred patients was enrolled, consisting of 40 to 45 with ophthalmopathy and around 57 with stable hyperthyroidism. Following sample collection, hyperthyroidism patients were given methimazole at a starting dose of 30 mg daily, and ophthalmopathy patients were given high-dose intravenous methylprednisolone. In roughly six hyperthyroidism patients, T-cell repertoires of thyroid tissue and blood were compared. An independent validation cohort comprised 18 hyperthyroidism patients and around 16 patients who later progressed from hyperthyroidism to ophthalmopathy. For training and testing, the 100 or so patients in the discovery cohort were randomly divided in a 7:3 ratio. Points the paper makes about the study in general: Ophthalmopathy was separated from stable hyperthyroidism by the 13-signature model with just under 90% sensitivity and 81% to 84% specificity in cross-validation and with 80%/75% in the test set. Sample size was not predetermined statistically, and investigators were not blinded to group allocation. Most expanded thyroid clonotypes with frequency above 0.001 were also detected in blood, suggesting blood repertoires may reflect the thyroid immune response. In validation, the model predicted ophthalmopathy progression with about 64% sensitivity and roughly 72% specificity; roughly eleven predicted patients were CT-confirmed with GO in a median of around 6 months.

Patients with ophthalmopathy had moderately to severely active disease, with a Clinical Activity Score of 3 or more, a NOSPECS grade of 4 or more, and a disease duration of less than 3 months. Anyone with other autoimmune diseases, uncontrolled infections, pregnancy or lactation was excluded from the study. Clinical symptoms, serum thyroxine, TRAb, thyroid ultrasound and orbital computed tomography were used for diagnosis. Using Ficoll-Paque density gradient centrifugation, PBMCs were isolated from over 8.5 ml of fresh peripheral blood. Trizol reagent was used to extract the total RNA, and its quality was then checked on an Agilent 2100 Bioanalyzer. For repertoire sequencing, the TCR beta CDR3 regions were amplified from RNA transcripts. A first-round RT-PCR used HTBI primers with the Qiagen OneStep RT-PCR kit, followed by a second-round multiplex PCR, size selection and purification. Sequencing of the libraries was carried out on an Illumina HiSeq2000 in paired-end mode with 100 bp reads. In the authors' own workflow: SOAPnuke was used to process the reads, removing any read that contained adapters or uncalled bases, had a mean Phred below 15, or lacked an exact match to the constant primer or identifier. High-quality paired reads were merged with COPE v1.2.5. Each unique nucleotide sequence was treated as a clonotype, and MiTCR v1.1 was used to align the clonotypes to the IMGT TRB V, D and J references. The analysis was limited to V-J combinations with a frequency above 0.0001, which together covered about 99% of the repertoires. For each V-J combination, a TCR clonal expansion and chaos score was defined as F50 clonal expansion divided by the chaos observed in the TCRdist matrix. Welch's t-statistics and random forest were used to reduce features to about a dozen V-J combinations, which were fed into a naive Bayes classifier. The similarity between thyroid and blood repertoires was quantified using the Morisita-Horn index. TCRdb itself trimmed the public reads at Q25 with fastp, ran MiXCR and retained productive beta chains. Rows with one shared CDR3 protein collapse into an entry with the most common genes and DNA. TCRdb's processing, not the study's, gives the V and J calls here. This sample holds about 210,000 distinct CDR3 sequences; around 30% were observed only once. Approximately 8.6% of the sample belongs to the ten largest clones.

CDR1 and CDR2 are read off the germline V gene as KGHDR and SFDVKD. The CDR3 holds 15 amino acids from the cysteine to the phenylalanine. Only CDR3 DNA remains: 45 bases, in frame from the first base. Trimming costs V 3 bases and J 3 bases, and their ends lie 10 bases apart. With respect to this clonotype: The specificity of this receptor is unknown. There are no base qualities to consult, and no much larger clone falls within one base.

The sequence was collected from a man aged 45-65 years with Graves' ophthalmopathy. Donor details come from another sample of the same person, matched by shared clones. This receptor chain uses TRBV24-1 and TRBJ2-2; the D gene lacks a confident call. Material: peripheral blood. This receptor carries the CDR3 CATSDPLGDTGELFF. The DNA is TGTGCCACCAGTGATCCCCTCGGCGACACCGGGGAGCTGTTTTTT.